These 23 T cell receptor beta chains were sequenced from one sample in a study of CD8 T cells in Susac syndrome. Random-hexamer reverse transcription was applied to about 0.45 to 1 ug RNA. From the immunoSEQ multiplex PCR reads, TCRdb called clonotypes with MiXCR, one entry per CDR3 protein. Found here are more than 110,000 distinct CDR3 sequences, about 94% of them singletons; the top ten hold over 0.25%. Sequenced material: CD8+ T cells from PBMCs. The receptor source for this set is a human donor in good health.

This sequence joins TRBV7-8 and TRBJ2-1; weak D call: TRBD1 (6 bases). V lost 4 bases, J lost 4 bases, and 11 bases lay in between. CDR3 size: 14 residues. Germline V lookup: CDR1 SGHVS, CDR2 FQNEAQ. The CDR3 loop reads CASSSIGQYNEQFF. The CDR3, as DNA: TGTGCCAGCAGCTCTATCGGACAGTACAATGAGCAGTTCTTC.

The CDR3 DNA is TGCAGTGCTAGCTCTAGCGGGCTCTCCTACGAGCAGTACTTC. This translates into CSASSSGLSYEQYF. The V call is TRBV20-1, the J call TRBJ2-7, with 8 bases aligning to TRBD2. V gave up 3 bases and J gave up 0 bases; unmatched junction bases: 4. This CDR3 contains 14 residues. Germline V gene sequence: CDR1 DFQATT, CDR2 SNEGSKA (reference sequence).

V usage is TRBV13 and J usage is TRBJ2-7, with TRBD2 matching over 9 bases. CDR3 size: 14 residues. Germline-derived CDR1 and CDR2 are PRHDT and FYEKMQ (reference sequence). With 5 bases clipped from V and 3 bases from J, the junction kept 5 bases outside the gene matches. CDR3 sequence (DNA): TGTGCCAGCAGCCACTTAGCGGGAGACTACGAGCAGTACTTC. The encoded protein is CASSHLAGDYEQYF. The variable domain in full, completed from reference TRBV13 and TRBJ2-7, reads AAGVIQSPRHLIKEKRETATLKCYPIPRHDTVYWYQQGPGQDPQFLISFYEKMQSDKGSIPDRFSAQQFSDYHSELNMSSLELGDSALYFCASSHLAGDYEQYFGPGTRLTVT.

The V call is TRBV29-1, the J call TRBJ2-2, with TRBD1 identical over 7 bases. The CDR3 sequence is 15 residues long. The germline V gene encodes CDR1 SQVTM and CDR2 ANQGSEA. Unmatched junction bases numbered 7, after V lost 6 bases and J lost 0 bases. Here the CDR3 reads CSVAGQAANTGELFF. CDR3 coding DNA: TGCAGCGTGGCTGGACAGGCAGCGAACACCGGGGAGCTGTTTTTT.

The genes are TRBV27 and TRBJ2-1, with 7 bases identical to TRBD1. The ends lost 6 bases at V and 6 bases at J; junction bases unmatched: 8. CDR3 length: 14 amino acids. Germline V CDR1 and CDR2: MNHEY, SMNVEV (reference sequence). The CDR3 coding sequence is TGTGCCAGCAGACCACTTCCAGGGGGCAATGAGCAGTTCTTC. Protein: CASRPLPGGNEQFF.

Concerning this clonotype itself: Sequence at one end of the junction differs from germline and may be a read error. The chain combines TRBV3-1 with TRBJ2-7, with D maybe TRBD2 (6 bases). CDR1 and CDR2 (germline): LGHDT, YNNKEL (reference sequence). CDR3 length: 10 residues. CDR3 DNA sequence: TGTGCCAGCAAGGTTGGACGGGAGAACTTC. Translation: CASKVGRENF.

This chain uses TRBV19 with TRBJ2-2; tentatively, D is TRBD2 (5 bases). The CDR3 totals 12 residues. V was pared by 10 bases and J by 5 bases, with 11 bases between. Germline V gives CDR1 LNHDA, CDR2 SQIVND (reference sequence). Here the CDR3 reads CATSGLTGELFF. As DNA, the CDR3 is TGTGCCACCTCGGGGTTGACCGGGGAGCTGTTTTTT.

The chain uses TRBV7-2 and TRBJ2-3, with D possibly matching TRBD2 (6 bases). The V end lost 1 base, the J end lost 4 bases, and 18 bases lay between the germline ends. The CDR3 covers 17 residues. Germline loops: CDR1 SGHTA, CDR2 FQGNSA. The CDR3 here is CASSLVSRDWGADTQYF. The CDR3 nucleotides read TGTGCCAGCAGCTTAGTCTCGCGGGATTGGGGCGCAGATACGCAGTATTTT.

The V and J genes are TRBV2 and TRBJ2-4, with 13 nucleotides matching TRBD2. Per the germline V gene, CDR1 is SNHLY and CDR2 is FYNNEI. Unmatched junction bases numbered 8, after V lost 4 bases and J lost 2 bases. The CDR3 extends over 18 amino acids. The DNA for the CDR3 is TGTGCCAGCAGTGGACTAGCGGGAGGTCGTCTATCCAAAAACATTCAGTACTTC. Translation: CASSGLAGGRLSKNIQYF.

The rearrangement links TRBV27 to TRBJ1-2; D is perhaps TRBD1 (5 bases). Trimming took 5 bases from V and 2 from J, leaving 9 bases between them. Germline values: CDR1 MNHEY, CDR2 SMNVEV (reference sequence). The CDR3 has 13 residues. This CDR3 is CASSPGPNYGYTF. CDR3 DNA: TGTGCCAGCAGTCCGGGACCGAACTATGGCTACACCTTC.

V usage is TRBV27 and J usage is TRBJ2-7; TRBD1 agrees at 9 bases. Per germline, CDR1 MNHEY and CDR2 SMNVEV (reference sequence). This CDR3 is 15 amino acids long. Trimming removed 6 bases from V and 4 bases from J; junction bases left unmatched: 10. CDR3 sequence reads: CASRMDRGAGYEQYF. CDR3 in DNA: TGTGCCAGCAGGATGGACAGGGGAGCTGGGTACGAGCAGTACTTC.

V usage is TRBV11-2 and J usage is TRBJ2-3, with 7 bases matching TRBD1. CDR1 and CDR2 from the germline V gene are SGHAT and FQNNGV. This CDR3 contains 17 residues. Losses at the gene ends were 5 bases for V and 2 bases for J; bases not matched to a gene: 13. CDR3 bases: TGTGCCAGCAGCCCCTGGGCATTGGGACAGACCACAGATACGCAGTATTTT. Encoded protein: CASSPWALGQTTDTQYF.

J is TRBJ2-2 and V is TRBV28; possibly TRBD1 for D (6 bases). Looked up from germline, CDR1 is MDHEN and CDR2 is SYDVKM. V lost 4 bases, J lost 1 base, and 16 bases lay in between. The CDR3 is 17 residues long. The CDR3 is CASSSIGATGNTGELFF. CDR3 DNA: TGTGCCAGCAGTTCTATTGGAGCGACAGGGAACACCGGGGAGCTGTTTTTT.

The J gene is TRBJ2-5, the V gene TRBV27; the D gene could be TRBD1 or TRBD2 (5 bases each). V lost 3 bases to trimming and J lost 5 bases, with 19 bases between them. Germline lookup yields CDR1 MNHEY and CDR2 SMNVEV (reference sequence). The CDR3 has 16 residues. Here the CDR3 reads CASSFAPEGSGETQYF. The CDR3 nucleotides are TGTGCCAGCAGTTTTGCCCCTGAGGGGTCGGGGGAGACCCAGTACTTC.

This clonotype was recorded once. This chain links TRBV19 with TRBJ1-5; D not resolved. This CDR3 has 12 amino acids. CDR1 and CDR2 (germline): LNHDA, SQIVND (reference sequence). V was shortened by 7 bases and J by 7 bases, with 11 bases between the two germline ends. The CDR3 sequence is CASNLGSQPQHF. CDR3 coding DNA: TGTGCCAGTAACCTGGGTTCCCAGCCCCAGCATTTT.

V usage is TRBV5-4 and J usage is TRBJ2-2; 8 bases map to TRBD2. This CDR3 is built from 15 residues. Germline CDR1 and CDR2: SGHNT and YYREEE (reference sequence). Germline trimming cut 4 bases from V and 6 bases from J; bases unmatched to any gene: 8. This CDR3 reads CASSGEGLVAGELFF. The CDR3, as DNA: TGTGCCAGCAGCGGCGAGGGACTAGTAGCCGGGGAGCTGTTTTTT.

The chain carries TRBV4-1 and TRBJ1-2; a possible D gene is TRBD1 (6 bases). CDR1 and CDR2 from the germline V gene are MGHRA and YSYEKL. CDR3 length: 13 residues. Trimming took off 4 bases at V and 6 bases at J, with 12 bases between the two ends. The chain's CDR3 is CASSPPGDHGYTF. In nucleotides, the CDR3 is TGCGCCAGCAGCCCCCCAGGGGATCATGGCTACACCTTC.

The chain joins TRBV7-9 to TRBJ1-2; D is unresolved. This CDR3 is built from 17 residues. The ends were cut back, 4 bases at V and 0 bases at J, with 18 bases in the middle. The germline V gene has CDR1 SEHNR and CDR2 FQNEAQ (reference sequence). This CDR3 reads CASSSELGPLANYGYTF. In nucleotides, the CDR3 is TGTGCCAGCAGCTCGGAGCTCGGGCCACTGGCTAACTATGGCTACACCTTC.

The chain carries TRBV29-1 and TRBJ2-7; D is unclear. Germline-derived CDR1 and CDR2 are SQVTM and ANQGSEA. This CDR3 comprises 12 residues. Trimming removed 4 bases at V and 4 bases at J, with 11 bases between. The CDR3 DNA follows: TGCAGCGTTGCCCCGGGTGGTTACGAGCAGTACTTC. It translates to CSVAPGGYEQYF.

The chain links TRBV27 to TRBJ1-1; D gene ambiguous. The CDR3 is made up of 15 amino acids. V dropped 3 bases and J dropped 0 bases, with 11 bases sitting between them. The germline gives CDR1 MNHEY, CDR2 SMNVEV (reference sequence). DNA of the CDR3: TGTGCCAGCAGTTTTTTCCTCGGGGTGAACACTGAAGCTTTCTTT. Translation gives CASSFFLGVNTEAFF.

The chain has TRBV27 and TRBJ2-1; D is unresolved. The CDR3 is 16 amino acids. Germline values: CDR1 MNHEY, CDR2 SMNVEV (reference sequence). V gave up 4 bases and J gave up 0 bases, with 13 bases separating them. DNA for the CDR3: TGTGCCAGCAGTTCTCCCGCTCCGAGCTCCTACAATGAGCAGTTCTTC. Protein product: CASSSPAPSSYNEQFF.

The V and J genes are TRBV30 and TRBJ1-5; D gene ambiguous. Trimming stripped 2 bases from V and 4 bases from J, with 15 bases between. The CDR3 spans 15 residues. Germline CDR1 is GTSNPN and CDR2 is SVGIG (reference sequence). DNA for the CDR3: TGTGCCTGGAGTCCATATCCCCAGATAAATCAGCCCCAGCATTTT. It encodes CAWSPYPQINQPQHF.

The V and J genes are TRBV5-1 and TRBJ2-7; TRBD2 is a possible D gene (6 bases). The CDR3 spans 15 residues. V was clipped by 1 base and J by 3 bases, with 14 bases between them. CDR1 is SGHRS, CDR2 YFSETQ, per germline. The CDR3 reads CASSLWTAGSYEQYF. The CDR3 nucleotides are TGCGCCAGCAGCTTGTGGACCGCGGGAAGCTACGAGCAGTACTTC.